These 18 T cell receptor beta chains came from one sample sequenced in a study of patients and donors after allogeneic stem cell transplantation. MiXCR, applied by TCRdb to the RT-PCR reads, yields one record per CDR3 protein. The repertoire holds 400,000 to 500,000 distinct CDR3 sequences, with more than 15% as singletons. What was sequenced was blood, either unsorted or a sorted T cell fraction (not recorded which). The receptor set was obtained from a human donor who was either an allogeneic HSCT recipient or a stem cell or donor lymphocyte infusion donor (not recorded which). It is not recorded whose cells these are; they may come from a transplant donor.

This clonotype was detected only once. V gene TRBV19 combines with J gene TRBJ1-1; D gene unclear. CDR3 size: 12 residues. CDR1 LNHDA and CDR2 SQIVND come from the germline V gene (reference sequence). The V and J ends lost 4 bases and 5 bases respectively, with 8 bases between them. The CDR3 DNA is TGTGCCAGTAGTAGGCCGGGAACTGAAGCTTTCTTT. Translated: CASSRPGTEAFF.

This clonotype was observed a handful of times. This rearrangement joins TRBV2 to TRBJ1-2; TRBD1 matches at 7 bases. The V gene's germline CDR1 is SNHLY and CDR2 FYNNEI. V dropped 4 bases and J dropped 1; count of bases not matched to a gene: 15. The CDR3 totals 18 residues. The CDR3 sequence is CASSAGGGGQRYNYGYTF. In DNA, the CDR3 is TGTGCCAGCAGTGCTGGGGGGGGGGGACAGCGCTATAACTATGGCTACACCTTC.

This chain connects TRBV10-3 to TRBJ2-2; unclear D gene. Germline CDR1 reads ENHRY; CDR2 reads SYGVKD. CDR3 length: 15 residues. V lost 0 bases to trimming and J lost 4 bases, with 9 bases between them. The DNA for the CDR3 is TGTGCCATCAGTGAGTCTGGAGTTTTCACCGGGGAGCTGTTTTTT. It yields the protein CAISESGVFTGELFF.

This chain uses TRBV7-9 with TRBJ2-7; TRBD1 agrees at 12 bases. In germline, CDR1 is SEHNR, CDR2 FQNEAQ (reference sequence). With 4 bases clipped from V and 6 bases from J, the junction kept 4 bases outside the gene matches. The CDR3 is 14 residues long. CDR3 protein: CASSWGQGAGEQYF. In nucleotides, the CDR3 is TGTGCCAGCAGCTGGGGACAGGGGGCTGGCGAGCAGTACTTC.

Many counts were recorded for this clonotype. The chain recombines TRBV20-1 with TRBJ2-1, with 7 bases lining up with TRBD1. The CDR3 length is 14 residues. Germline lookup yields CDR1 DFQATT and CDR2 SNEGSKA (reference sequence). The V segment lost 0 bases and the J segment 4 bases; nucleotides outside the gene matches: 3. The CDR3 DNA follows: TGCAGTGCTAGAGATTTACAGGGGTACAATGAGCAGTTCTTC. Translated: CSARDLQGYNEQFF.

The rearrangement joins TRBV5-1 to TRBJ2-5; the D gene is possibly TRBD1 (6 bases). V was shortened by 8 bases and J by 1 base, with 18 bases between the two germline ends. CDR1 SGHRS and CDR2 YFSETQ come from the germline V gene. The CDR3 totals 15 residues. In DNA, the CDR3 is TGCGCCAGTACAGTGACAGGACGGTTCCAAGAGACCCAGTACTTC. Translated: CASTVTGRFQETQYF. Filled out from reference TRBV5-1 and TRBJ2-5, the complete variable domain reads KAGVTQTPRYLIKTRGQQVTLSCSPISGHRSVSWYQQTPGQGLQFLFEYFSETQRNKGNFPGRFSGRQFSNSRSEMNVSTLELGDSALYLCASTVTGRFQETQYFGPGTRLLVL.

This clonotype has a handful of counts. V gene TRBV20-1 combines with J gene TRBJ2-1; 8 nucleotides match TRBD2. Germline V lookup: CDR1 DFQATT, CDR2 SNEGSKA (reference sequence). CDR3 length equals 14 residues. V gave up 6 bases and J gave up 0 bases; unmatched junction bases: 4. CDR3 protein: CSAESGSSYNEQFF. CDR3 DNA sequence: TGCAGTGCGGAAAGCGGGAGCTCCTACAATGAGCAGTTCTTC.

This clonotype has only a few counts. The chain recombines TRBV7-2 with TRBJ1-4; no definite D call. Germline V gene sequence: CDR1 SGHTA, CDR2 FQGNSA. This CDR3 region has 12 residues. V was clipped by 1 base and J by 11 bases, with 8 bases between them. The CDR3 coding sequence is TGTGCCAGCAGCTTAGGCTACTTGAAACTGTTTTTT. The encoded protein is CASSLGYLKLFF.

The chain is built from TRBV7-9 and TRBJ2-3; a weak D match, TRBD1 (6 bases). This CDR3 comprises 15 residues. V shed 5 bases and J shed 4 bases, with 16 bases lying between them. CDR1 and CDR2 (germline): SEHNR, FQNEAQ (reference sequence). The CDR3 DNA is TGTGCCAGCAGCCTAACAGGGAGTTCGGCAGATACGCAGTATTTT. Translation: CASSLTGSSADTQYF.

This clonotype was seen only a few times. V gene TRBV27 combines with J gene TRBJ2-1; 8 nucleotides align to TRBD2. Germline V lookup: CDR1 MNHEY, CDR2 SMNVEV (reference sequence). V lost 0 bases, J lost 0 bases, and 1 base stayed unmatched. The CDR3 totals 16 residues. The CDR3 sequence is CASSLSGLASYNEQFF. The CDR3 DNA reads as TGTGCCAGCAGTTTATCCGGACTAGCCTCCTACAATGAGCAGTTCTTC.

This clonotype has a handful of counts. V is TRBV27 and J is TRBJ2-7, with 8 positions matching TRBD1. Germline V CDR1 and CDR2: MNHEY, SMNVEV (reference sequence). The CDR3 is 14 residues long. The trim removed 2 bases at V and 7 bases at J, leaving 7 bases unmatched. The CDR3 bases are TGTGCCAGCAGTTTAGTCCAGGGGGCCCGGGAGCAGTACTTC. Encoded protein: CASSLVQGAREQYF.

This rearrangement joins TRBV19 to TRBJ2-1, with TRBD1 as a possible D gene (5 bases). Trimming took 6 bases from V and 2 from J, leaving 14 bases between them. Looked up from germline, CDR1 is LNHDA and CDR2 is SQIVND (reference sequence). The CDR3 loop spans 15 amino acids. The CDR3 coding sequence is TGTGCCAGTAGGGCAGGGCCGGTTGCCTACAATGAGCAGTTCTTC. Amino acid sequence: CASRAGPVAYNEQFF. The whole variable domain, filled in from reference TRBV19 and TRBJ2-1, reads DGGITQSPKYLFRKEGQNVTLSCEQNLNHDAMYWYRQDPGQGLRLIYYSQIVNDFQKGDIAEGYSVSREKKESFPLTVTSAQKNPTAFYLCASRAGPVAYNEQFFGPGTRLTVL.

V gene TRBV7-2 combines with J gene TRBJ2-7; no firm D call. This CDR3 is 13 amino acids long. V lost 5 bases to trimming and J lost 0 bases, with 8 bases between them. CDR1 and CDR2 (germline): SGHTA, FQGNSA. CDR3 region: CASSHRTSYEQYF. CDR3 bases: TGTGCCAGCAGCCACCGGACCTCCTACGAGCAGTACTTC. Full variable domain (outside the CDR3, taken from reference TRBV7-2 and TRBJ2-7): GAGVSQSPSNKVTEKGKDVELRCDPISGHTALYWYRQSLGQGLEFLIYFQGNSAPDKSGLPSDRFSAERTGGSVSTLTIQRTQQEDSAVYLCASSHRTSYEQYFGPGTRLTVT.

The chain is built from TRBV20-1 and TRBJ2-3, with TRBD2 matching over 11 bases. V lost 3 bases and J lost 2; bases outside the gene matches: 10. Per the germline V gene, CDR1 is DFQATT and CDR2 is SNEGSKA (reference sequence). This CDR3 contains 17 residues. The CDR3 loop is CSARSRLAGGATDTQYF. In DNA, the CDR3 is TGCAGTGCTAGGTCTCGCCTAGCGGGAGGTGCCACAGATACGCAGTATTTT.

This clonotype was recorded a few times. The chain combines TRBV6-5 with TRBJ1-2; D gene uncertain. CDR3 length: 16 amino acids. Germline CDR1 is MNHEY and CDR2 is SVGAGI. V lost 2 bases and J 7 bases, leaving 20 bases between the germline ends. The CDR3 protein is CASSYVLRPGEGGYTF. CDR3 coding DNA: TGTGCCAGCAGTTACGTACTCAGGCCAGGAGAAGGTGGCTACACCTTC.

The chain joins TRBV7-8 to TRBJ2-5; either TRBD1 or TRBD2 may fit D (5 bases each). Germline CDR1 and CDR2: SGHVS and FQNEAQ. The germline V and J ends were trimmed by 0 bases and 4 bases, with 15 bases remaining between them. The CDR3 covers 16 residues. CDR3 amino acids: CASSLARGAKGETQYF. The CDR3 nucleotides read TGTGCCAGCAGCTTAGCGAGGGGTGCAAAGGGAGAGACCCAGTACTTC.

This chain uses TRBV6-6 with TRBJ2-7; D perhaps matches TRBD2 (6 bases). Germline V lookup: CDR1 MNHNY, CDR2 SVGAGI (reference sequence). V dropped 5 bases and J dropped 4 bases, with 9 bases sitting between them. This CDR3 region has 12 residues. The DNA of the CDR3 is TGTGCCAGCAGTCGGGGACTGTACGAGCAGTACTTC. This encodes CASSRGLYEQYF.

This clonotype was recorded only once. Written as DNA, the CDR3 is TGTGCCAGCAGCCCTAAGATAAACACCGGGGAGCTGTTTTTT. It encodes CASSPKINTGELFF. The gene calls are TRBV4-2 and TRBJ2-2; D is uncertain. The CDR3 length is 14 residues. Trimming pared 4 bases from V and 2 bases from J, leaving 8 bases between. The germline gives CDR1 LGHNA, CDR2 YNFKEQ.